This record looks at one T cell receptor beta chain sequence and its context. Using immunoSEQ multiplex PCR, the repertoire was profiled, and TCRdb retains in-frame clones only, with some absent. The data contain roughly 99,000 clones, 92% of them singletons. This entry is derived from a study of T cell responses to AZD1222 COVID-19 vaccine. The sequence derives from an adult who received the AZD1222 COVID-19 vaccine. Sequenced material: peripheral blood, taken 28 days after the second AZD1222 dose.

As DNA, the CDR3 is TGTGCCAGCAGTTTATTCCCGACAGCCAGCTCCTACGAGCAGTACTTC. Its translation: CASSLFPTASSYEQYF. The V call is TRBV28, the J call TRBJ2-7; possibly TRBD1 for D (5 bases). The germline gives CDR1 MDHEN, CDR2 SYDVKM. This CDR3 comprises 16 residues. V was clipped by 1 base and J by 0 bases, with 13 bases between them.